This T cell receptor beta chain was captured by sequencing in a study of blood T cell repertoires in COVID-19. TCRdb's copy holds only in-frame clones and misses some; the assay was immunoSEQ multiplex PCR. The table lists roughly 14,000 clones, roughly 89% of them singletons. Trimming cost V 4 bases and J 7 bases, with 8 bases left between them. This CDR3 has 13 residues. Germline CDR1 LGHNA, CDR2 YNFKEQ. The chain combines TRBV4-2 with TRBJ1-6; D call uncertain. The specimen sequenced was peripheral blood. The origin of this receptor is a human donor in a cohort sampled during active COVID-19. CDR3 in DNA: TGTGCCAGCAGCCCCCCAGGAAATTCACCCCTCCACTTT. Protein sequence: CASSPPGNSPLHF.